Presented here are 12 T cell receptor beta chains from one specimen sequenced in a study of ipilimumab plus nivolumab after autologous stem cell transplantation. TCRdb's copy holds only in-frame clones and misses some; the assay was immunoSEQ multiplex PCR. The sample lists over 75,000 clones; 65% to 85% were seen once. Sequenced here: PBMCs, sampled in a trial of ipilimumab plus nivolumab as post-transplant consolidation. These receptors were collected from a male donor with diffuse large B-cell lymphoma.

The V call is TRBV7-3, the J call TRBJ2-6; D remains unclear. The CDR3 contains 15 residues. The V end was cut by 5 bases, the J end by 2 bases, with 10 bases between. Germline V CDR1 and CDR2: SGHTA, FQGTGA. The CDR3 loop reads CASSPGFTGANVLTF. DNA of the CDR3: TGTGCCAGCAGCCCTGGATTTACTGGGGCCAACGTCCTGACTTTC.

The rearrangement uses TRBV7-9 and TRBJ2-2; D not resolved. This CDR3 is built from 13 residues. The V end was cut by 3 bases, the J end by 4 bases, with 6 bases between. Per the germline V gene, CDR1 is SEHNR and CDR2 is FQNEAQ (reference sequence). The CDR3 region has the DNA TGTGCCAGCAGCTTTCAGTCCACCGGGGAGCTGTTTTTT. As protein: CASSFQSTGELFF.

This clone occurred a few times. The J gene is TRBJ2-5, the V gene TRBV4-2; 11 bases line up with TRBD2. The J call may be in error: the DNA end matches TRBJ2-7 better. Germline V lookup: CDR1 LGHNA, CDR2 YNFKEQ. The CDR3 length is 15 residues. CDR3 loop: CASSPLAGDSYEQYF. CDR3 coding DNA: TGTGCCAGCAGCCCACTAGCGGGGGACTCCTACGAGCAGTACTTC.

CDR3 sequence: CASSHYEQYF. CDR3 in DNA: TGTGCCAGCAGTCACTACGAGCAGTACTTC. The gene calls are TRBV6-4 and TRBJ2-7; D ambiguous. The ends were cut back, 5 bases at V and 3 bases at J, with 2 bases in the middle. Germline CDR1 MRHNA, CDR2 SNTAGT. The CDR3 is made up of 10 amino acids.

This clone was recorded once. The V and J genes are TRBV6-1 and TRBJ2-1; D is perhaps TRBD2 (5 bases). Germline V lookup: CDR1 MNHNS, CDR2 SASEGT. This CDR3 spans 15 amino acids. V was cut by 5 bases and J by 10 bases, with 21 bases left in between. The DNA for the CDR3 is TGTGCCAGCAGTCGGGAATCTCAGAGGGCAGTCGAGCAGTTCTTC. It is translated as CASSRESQRAVEQFF.

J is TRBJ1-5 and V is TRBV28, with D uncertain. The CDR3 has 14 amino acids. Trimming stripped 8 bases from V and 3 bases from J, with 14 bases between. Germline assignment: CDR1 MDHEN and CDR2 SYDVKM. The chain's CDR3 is CASWTGRDNQPQHF. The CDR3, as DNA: TGTGCCAGCTGGACCGGACGAGACAATCAGCCCCAGCATTTT.

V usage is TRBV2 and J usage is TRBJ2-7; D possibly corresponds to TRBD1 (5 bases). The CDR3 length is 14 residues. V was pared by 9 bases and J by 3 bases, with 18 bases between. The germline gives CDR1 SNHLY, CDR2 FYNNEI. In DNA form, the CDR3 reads TGTGCCAGTCTAAAAGGGGTCCTGAGCTACGAGCAGTACTTC. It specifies CASLKGVLSYEQYF.

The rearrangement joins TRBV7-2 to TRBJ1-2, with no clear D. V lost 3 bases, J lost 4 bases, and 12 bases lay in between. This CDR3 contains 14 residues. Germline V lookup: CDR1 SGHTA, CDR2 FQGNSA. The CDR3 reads CASSFPGNTYGYTF. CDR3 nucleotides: TGTGCCAGCAGCTTCCCGGGAAACACCTATGGCTACACCTTC. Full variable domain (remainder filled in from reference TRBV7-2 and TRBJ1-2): GAGVSQSPSNKVTEKGKDVELRCDPISGHTALYWYRQSLGQGLEFLIYFQGNSAPDKSGLPSDRFSAERTGGSVSTLTIQRTQQEDSAVYLCASSFPGNTYGYTFGSGTRLTVV.

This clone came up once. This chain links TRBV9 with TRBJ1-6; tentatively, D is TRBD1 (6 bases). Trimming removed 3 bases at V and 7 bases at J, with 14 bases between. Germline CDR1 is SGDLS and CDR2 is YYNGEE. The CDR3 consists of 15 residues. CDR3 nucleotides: TGTGCCAGCAGCGCGACAGGTTGGGGCAATTCACCCCTCCACTTT. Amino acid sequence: CASSATGWGNSPLHF.

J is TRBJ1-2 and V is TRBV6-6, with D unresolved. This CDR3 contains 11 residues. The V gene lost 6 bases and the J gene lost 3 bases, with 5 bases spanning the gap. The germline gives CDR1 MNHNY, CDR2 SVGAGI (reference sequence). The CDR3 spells CASSADYGYTF. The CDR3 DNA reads TGTGCCAGCAGCGCGGACTATGGCTACACCTTC.

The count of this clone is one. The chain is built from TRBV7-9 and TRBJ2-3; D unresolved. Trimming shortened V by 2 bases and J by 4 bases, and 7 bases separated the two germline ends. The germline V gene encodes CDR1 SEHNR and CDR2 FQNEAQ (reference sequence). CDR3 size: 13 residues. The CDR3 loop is CASSLKNADTQYF. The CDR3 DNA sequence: TGTGCCAGCAGCTTAAAGAATGCAGATACGCAGTATTTT. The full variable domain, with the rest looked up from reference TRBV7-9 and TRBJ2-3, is DTGVSQNPRHKITKRGQNVTFRCDPISEHNRLYWYRQTLGQGPEFLTYFQNEAQLEKSRLLSDRFSAERPKGSFSTLEIQRTEQGDSAMYLCASSLKNADTQYFGPGTRLTVL.

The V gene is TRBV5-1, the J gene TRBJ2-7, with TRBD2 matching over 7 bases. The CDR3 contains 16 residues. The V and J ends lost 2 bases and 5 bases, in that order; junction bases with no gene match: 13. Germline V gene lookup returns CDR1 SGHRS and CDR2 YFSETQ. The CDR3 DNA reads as TGCGCCAGCAGCTTACCAAGCGGGGATCTACGCCACGAGCAGTACTTC. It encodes CASSLPSGDLRHEQYF.